Below, one T cell receptor (beta chain) is given with its context. Its antigen is unknown. Built from TCR beta cDNA, the libraries had unique molecular identifiers in them. Some 500,000 cDNA molecules were obtained per 1 to 10 million input T cells. TCRdb fed the PCR reads into MiXCR, producing one record per CDR3 protein. The top ten hold more than 1.5% of the sample, which has 450,000 to 700,000 distinct CDR3 sequences, 40% to 50% seen once. The V and J ends lost 6 bases and 5 bases, in that order; junction bases with no gene match: 8. The CDR3 is 14 amino acids. The germline V gene has CDR1 WSHSY and CDR2 SAAADI. This sample was included in a study of post-analysis software for immune sequencing data. Overall study findings and caveats: About 5 TRBV segments (TRBV5-6, TRBV5-1 and TRBV20-1 among them) occurred more frequently in patients than in controls. Normalized Chao1 diversity in multiple sclerosis patients fell significantly below that of controls.

The chain is built from TRBV10-2 and TRBJ2-5; 8 nucleotides align to TRBD2. The sequenced material came from blood. The receptor's source is a girl aged 5-17 years with multiple sclerosis. CDR3: CASSEAGVYETQYF. In DNA form, the CDR3 reads TGCGCCAGCAGCGAAGCGGGGGTTTACGAGACCCAGTACTTC.